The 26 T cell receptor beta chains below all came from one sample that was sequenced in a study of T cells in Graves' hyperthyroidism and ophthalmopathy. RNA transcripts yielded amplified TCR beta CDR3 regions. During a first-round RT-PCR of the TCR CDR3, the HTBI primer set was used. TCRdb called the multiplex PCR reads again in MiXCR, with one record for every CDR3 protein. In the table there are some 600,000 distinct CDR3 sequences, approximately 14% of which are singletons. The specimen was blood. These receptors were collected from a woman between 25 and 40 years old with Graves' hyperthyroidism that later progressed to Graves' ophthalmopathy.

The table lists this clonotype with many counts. The CDR3 nucleotides read TGCGCCAGCAGCTTGAGGGGACAGGGAGGCGAAAAACTGTTTTTT. Its translation is CASSLRGQGGEKLFF. The chain is built from TRBV5-1 and TRBJ1-4; 9 bases fit TRBD1. Germline V gene sequence: CDR1 SGHRS, CDR2 YFSETQ. With 1 base clipped from V and 8 bases from J, the junction kept 6 bases outside the gene matches. The CDR3 loop spans 15 amino acids.

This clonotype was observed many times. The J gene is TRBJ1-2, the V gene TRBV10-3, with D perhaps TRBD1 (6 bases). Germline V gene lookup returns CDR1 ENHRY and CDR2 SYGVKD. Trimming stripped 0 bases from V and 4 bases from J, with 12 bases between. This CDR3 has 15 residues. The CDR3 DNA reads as TGTGCCATCAGTGAGTCGAACAGGGCCCTCTATGGCTACACCTTC. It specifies CAISESNRALYGYTF.

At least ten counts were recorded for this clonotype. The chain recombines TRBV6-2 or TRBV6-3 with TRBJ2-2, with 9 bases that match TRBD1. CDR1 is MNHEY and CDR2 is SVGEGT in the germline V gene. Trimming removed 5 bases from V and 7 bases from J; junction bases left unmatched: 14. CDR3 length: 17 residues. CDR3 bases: TGTGCCAGCAGTGGCTGGGGACAGGGAATCGGTAACGGGGAGCTGTTTTTT. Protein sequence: CASSGWGQGIGNGELFF.

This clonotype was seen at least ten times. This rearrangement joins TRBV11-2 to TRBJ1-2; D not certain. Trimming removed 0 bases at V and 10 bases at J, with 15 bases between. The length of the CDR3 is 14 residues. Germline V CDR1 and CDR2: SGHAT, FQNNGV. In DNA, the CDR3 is TGTGCCAGCAGCTTAGACAGTGCTAGATTTGACTACACCTTC. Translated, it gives CASSLDSARFDYTF.

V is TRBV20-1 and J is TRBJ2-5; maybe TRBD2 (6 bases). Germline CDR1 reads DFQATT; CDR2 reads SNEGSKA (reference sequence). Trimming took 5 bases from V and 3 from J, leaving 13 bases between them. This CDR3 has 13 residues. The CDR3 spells CSAPSSGEETQYF. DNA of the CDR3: TGCAGTGCTCCAAGCTCGGGGGAAGAGACCCAGTACTTC.

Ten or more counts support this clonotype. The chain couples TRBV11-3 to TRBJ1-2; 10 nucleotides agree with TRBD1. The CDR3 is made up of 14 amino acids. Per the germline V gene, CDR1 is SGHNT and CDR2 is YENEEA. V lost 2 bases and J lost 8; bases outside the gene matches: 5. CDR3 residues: CASSLIGTGEGYTF. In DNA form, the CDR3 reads TGTGCCAGCAGCTTAATAGGGACAGGGGAAGGCTACACCTTC.

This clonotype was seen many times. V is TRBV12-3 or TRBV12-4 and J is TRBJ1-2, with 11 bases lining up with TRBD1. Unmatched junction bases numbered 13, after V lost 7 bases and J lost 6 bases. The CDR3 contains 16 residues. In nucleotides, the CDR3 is TGTGCCAGCACTAACCTCCACCAGGACAGGGGGCATGGCTACACCTTC. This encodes CASTNLHQDRGHGYTF.

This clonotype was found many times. Here the CDR3 reads CASSPAGTHHGYTF. CDR3 coding DNA: TGTGCCAGCAGTCCCGCCGGGACTCATCATGGCTACACCTTC. The chain recombines TRBV27 with TRBJ1-2; D is possibly TRBD1 (5 bases). CDR1 is MNHEY and CDR2 is SMNVEV in the germline V gene (reference sequence). The CDR3 spans 14 residues. Trimming removed 5 bases from V and 6 bases from J, with 16 bases in between.

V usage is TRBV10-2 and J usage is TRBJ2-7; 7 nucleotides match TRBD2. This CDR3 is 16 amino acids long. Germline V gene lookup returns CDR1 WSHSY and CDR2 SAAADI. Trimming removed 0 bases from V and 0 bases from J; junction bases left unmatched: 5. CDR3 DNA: TGCGCCAGCAGTGAGTCGTGGTGGGGGGGCTCCTACGAGCAGTACTTC. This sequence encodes CASSESWWGGSYEQYF.

CDR3 protein: CASSQEYAGGLFF. The CDR3 DNA is TGCGCCAGCAGCCAAGAATATGCGGGGGGACTGTTTTTT. The chain employs TRBV4-1 and TRBJ2-2; 8 bases are a match to TRBD2. Germline V gene data show CDR1 as MGHRA and CDR2 as YSYEKL. The V gene end was trimmed by 0 bases and the J gene end by 14 bases; junction bases not matched to a gene: 5. The CDR3 contains 13 residues.

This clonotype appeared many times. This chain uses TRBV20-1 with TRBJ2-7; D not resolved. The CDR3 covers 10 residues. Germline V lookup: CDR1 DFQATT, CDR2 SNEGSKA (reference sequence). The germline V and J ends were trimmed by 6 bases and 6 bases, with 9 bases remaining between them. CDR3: CSASRAEQYF. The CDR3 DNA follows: TGCAGTGCGTCCCGAGCCGAGCAGTACTTC.

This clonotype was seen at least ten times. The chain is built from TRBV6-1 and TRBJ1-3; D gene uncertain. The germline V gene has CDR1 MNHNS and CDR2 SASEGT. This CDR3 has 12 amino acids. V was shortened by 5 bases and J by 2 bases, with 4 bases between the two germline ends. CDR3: CASSNPGNTIYF. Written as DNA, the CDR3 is TGTGCCAGCAGTAACCCTGGAAACACCATATATTTT.

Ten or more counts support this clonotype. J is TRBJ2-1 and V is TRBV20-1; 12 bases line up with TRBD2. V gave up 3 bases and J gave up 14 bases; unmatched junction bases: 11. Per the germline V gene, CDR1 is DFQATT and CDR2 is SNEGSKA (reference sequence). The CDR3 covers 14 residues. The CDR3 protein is CSARLTSGSQREFF. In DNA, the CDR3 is TGCAGTGCTAGGCTGACTAGCGGGAGTCAAAGGGAGTTCTTC.

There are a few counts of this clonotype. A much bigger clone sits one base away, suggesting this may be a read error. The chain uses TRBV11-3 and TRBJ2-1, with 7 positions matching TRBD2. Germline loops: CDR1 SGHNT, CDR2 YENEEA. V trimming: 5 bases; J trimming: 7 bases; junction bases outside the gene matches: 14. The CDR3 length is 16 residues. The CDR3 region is CASSPSKRGLWNEQFF. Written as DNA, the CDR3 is TGTGCCAGCAGCCCATCCAAGCGGGGCTTATGGAATGAGCAGTTCTTC.

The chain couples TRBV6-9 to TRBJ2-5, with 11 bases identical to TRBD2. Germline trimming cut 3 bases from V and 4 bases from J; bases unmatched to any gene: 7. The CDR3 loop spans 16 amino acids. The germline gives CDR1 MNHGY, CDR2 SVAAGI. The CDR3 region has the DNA TGTGCCAGCAGTTACTCGAATCTAGCGGGAGGAGAGACCCAGTACTTC. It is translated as CASSYSNLAGGETQYF.

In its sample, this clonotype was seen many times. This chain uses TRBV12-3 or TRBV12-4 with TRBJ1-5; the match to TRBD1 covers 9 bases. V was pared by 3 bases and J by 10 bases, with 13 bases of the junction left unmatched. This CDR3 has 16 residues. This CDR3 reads CASSFGWRQGVQPQHF. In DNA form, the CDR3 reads TGTGCCAGCAGTTTTGGTTGGAGACAGGGGGTTCAACCCCAGCATTTT.

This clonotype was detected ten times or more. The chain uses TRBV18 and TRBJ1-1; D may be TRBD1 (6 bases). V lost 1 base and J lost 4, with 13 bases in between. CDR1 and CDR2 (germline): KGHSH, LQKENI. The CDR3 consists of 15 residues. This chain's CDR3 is CASSPRSGAVTEAFF. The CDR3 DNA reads TGTGCCAGCTCACCACGGTCAGGGGCGGTCACTGAAGCTTTCTTT.

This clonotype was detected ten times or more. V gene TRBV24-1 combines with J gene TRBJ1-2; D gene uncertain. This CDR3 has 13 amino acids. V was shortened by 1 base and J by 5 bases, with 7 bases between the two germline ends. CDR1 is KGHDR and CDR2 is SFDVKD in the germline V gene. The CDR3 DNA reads TGTGCCACCAGTGATTTAAAGGAGTATGGCTACACCTTC. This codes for CATSDLKEYGYTF.

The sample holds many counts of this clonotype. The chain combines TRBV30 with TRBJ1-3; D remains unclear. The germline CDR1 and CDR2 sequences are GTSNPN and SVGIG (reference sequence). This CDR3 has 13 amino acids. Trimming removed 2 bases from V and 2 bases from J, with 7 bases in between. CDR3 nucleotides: TGTGCCTGGAGTCAAGGGACTGGAAACACCATATATTTT. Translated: CAWSQGTGNTIYF.

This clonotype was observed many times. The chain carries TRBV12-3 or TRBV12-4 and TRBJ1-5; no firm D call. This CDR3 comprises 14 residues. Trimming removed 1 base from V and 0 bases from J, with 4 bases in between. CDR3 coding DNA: TGTGCCAGCAGTTTAGGACTTAGCAATCAGCCCCAGCATTTT. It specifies CASSLGLSNQPQHF.

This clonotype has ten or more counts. CDR3: CSVTQSGGTEAFF. In nucleotides, the CDR3 is TGCAGTGTAACTCAATCGGGAGGCACTGAAGCTTTCTTT. The V and J genes are TRBV20-1 and TRBJ1-1; D ambiguous. The CDR3 is 13 amino acids. Germline CDR1 DFQATT, CDR2 SNEGSKA (reference sequence). Trimming took 7 bases from V and 4 from J, leaving 16 bases between them.

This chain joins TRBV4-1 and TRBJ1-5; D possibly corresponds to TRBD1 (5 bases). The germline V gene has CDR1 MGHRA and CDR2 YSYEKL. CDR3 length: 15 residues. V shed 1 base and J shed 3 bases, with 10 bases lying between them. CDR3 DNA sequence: TGCGCCAGCAGCCAAGGACAGTCCTTCAATCAGCCCCAGCATTTT. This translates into CASSQGQSFNQPQHF.

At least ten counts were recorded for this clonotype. The CDR3 spells CASSEYPGQVGSNEQFF. The CDR3 DNA follows: TGTGCCAGCAGTGAATATCCGGGACAGGTAGGATCCAATGAGCAGTTCTTC. This chain uses TRBV25-1 with TRBJ2-1; TRBD1 matches at 8 bases. V was clipped by 0 bases and J by 6 bases; unmatched bases: 10. From germline, CDR1 is MGHDK and CDR2 SYGVNS. The length of the CDR3 is 17 residues.

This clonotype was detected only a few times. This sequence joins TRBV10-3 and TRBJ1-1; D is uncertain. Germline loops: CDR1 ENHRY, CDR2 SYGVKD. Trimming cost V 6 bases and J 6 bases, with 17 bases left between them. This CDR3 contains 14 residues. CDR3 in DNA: TGTGCCATCAGACTCACGAATTCTGGTTCTGAAGCTTTCTTT. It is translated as CAIRLTNSGSEAFF.

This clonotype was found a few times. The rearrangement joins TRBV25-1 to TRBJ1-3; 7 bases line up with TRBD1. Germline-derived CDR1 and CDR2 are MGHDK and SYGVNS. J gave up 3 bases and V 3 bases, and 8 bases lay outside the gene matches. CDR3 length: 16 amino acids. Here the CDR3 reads CASSDATGVGGNTIYF. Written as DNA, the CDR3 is TGTGCCAGCAGTGATGCAACAGGGGTTGGTGGAAACACCATATATTTT.

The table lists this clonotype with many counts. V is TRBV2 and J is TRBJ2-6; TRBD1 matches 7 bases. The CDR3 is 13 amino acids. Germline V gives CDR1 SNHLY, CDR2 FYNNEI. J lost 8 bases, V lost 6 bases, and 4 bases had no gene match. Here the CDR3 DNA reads TGTGCCAGCAGATACAGGGGATCCAACGTCCTGACTTTC. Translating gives CASRYRGSNVLTF.